The rows below give T cell receptor beta chains drawn from one sample of a study of blood T cell repertoires in COVID-19. Using immunoSEQ multiplex PCR, the repertoire was profiled, and TCRdb retains in-frame clones only, with some absent. In the table there are around 47,000 clones, around 86% of which are singletons. Material for sequencing was peripheral blood. The origin of the receptors is a man in his 70s with active COVID-19. Each CDR3 is given with its conserved first and last residue. The D gene is left open where the match is weak. A row's size may be missing; if present it is once, few, many or a size class.

V	length	D	size	J	CDR3	DNA
TRBV29-1	13	TRBD1	few	TRBJ2-3	CSVRTGEGVTQYF	TGCAGCGTCCGGACAGGGGAGGGAGTTACGCAGTATTTT
TRBV7-2	16	NA	NA	TRBJ1-2	CASAAIGDTTNYGYTF	TGTGCCAGCGCCGCTATCGGGGACACGACTAACTATGGCTACACCTTC
TRBV6-5	14	TRBD2	NA	TRBJ2-7	CASSPGGAFYEQYF	TGTGCCAGCAGCCCGGGAGGGGCCTTCTACGAGCAGTACTTC
TRBV4-2	15	NA	few	TRBJ1-5	CASSQEGQGHQPQHF	TGTGCCAGCAGCCAAGAAGGGCAGGGCCATCAGCCCCAGCATTTT
TRBV6-2/TRBV6-3	13	NA	NA	TRBJ2-3	CASSYSVGRMGYF	TGTGCCAGCAGTTACTCGGTGGGCCGCATGGGGTATTTT
TRBV13	16	NA	NA	TRBJ2-7	CASSGRTATSSYEQYF	TGTGCCAGCAGCGGCCGGACAGCCACGTCTTCCTACGAGCAGTACTTC
TRBV7-6	15	TRBD1	NA	TRBJ2-6	CASSRQGPGANVLTF	TGTGCCAGCAGCCGACAGGGCCCTGGGGCCAACGTCCTGACTTTC
TRBV5-1	15	TRBD1	NA	TRBJ1-3	CASSLQGVVGNTIYF	TGCGCCAGCAGCTTACAGGGGGTGGTTGGAAACACCATATATTTT
TRBV6-2/TRBV6-3	15	TRBD2	NA	TRBJ2-7	CASSPSAGGSYEQYF	TGTGCCAGCAGCCCCTCAGCGGGGGGGTCCTACGAGCAGTACTTC
TRBV30	14	NA	NA	TRBJ1-3	CAWTAGWAGNTIYF	TGTGCCTGGACCGCAGGGTGGGCTGGAAACACCATATATTTT
TRBV5-1	16	NA	NA	TRBJ2-4	CASSLQPGVTKNIQYF	TGCGCCAGCAGCTTGCAGCCAGGGGTGACCAAAAACATTCAGTACTTC
TRBV6-5	14	NA	NA	TRBJ1-1	CASSYGSRHTEAFF	TGTGCCAGCAGTTACGGAAGTCGACATACTGAAGCTTTCTTT
TRBV18	15	TRBD1	NA	TRBJ1-1	CASSDSGGTGTEAFF	TGTGCCAGCTCAGACTCAGGGGGCACGGGCACTGAAGCTTTCTTT
TRBV5-5	16	TRBD1	NA	TRBJ1-3	CASSWGAGGFGNTIYF	TGTGCCAGCAGCTGGGGGGCAGGGGGCTTCGGAAACACCATATATTTT
TRBV5-4	14	TRBD2	NA	TRBJ2-5	CASSSTSRQETQYF	TGTGCCAGCAGCTCGACTAGCCGCCAAGAGACCCAGTACTTC
TRBV10-3	14	NA	NA	TRBJ1-1	CAISGLERNTEAFF	TGTGCCATCAGTGGTCTGGAGAGAAACACTGAAGCTTTCTTT
TRBV7-8	16	TRBD1	once	TRBJ2-1	CASSLWDRQNYNEQFF	TGTGCCAGCAGCTTGTGGGACAGACAGAACTACAATGAGCAGTTCTTC
TRBV4-3	16	NA	NA	TRBJ1-2	CASSQDLAGVLYGYTF	TGCGCCAGCAGCCAAGATCTGGCAGGGGTCCTATATGGCTACACCTTC
TRBV7-9	14	TRBD1	NA	TRBJ1-2	CASSTGTGSVGYTF	TGTGCCAGCAGCACAGGGACAGGATCAGTTGGCTACACCTTC
TRBV6-6	15	NA	NA	TRBJ1-3	CASCGGAGAGNTIYF	TGTGCCAGCTGCGGTGGGGCGGGAGCTGGAAACACCATATATTTT
TRBV21-1	13	NA	once	TRBJ1-2	CASSKGGTEGYTF	TGTGCCAGCAGCAAAGGGGGGACAGAGGGCTACACCTTC
TRBV13	16	TRBD2	once	TRBJ2-1	CASSFRAGGPRNEQFF	TGTGCCAGCAGCTTTCGAGCGGGGGGGCCGAGGAATGAGCAGTTCTTC
TRBV5-4	14	NA	NA	TRBJ1-1	CASSLPGINTEAFF	TGTGCCAGCAGCTTGCCCGGGATAAACACTGAAGCTTTCTTT
TRBV11-2	15	NA	NA	TRBJ2-5	CASSPMAGEWETQYF	TGTGCCAGCAGCCCCATGGCAGGGGAGTGGGAGACCCAGTACTTC
TRBV13	15	TRBD1	once	TRBJ1-2	CASSSPGGWDYGYTF	TGTGCCAGCAGTTCCCCAGGGGGCTGGGACTATGGCTACACCTTC
TRBV4-3	15	NA	once	TRBJ1-2	CASSQEPRPASGYTF	TGCGCCAGCAGCCAAGAACCCAGGCCAGCTTCTGGCTACACCTTC
TRBV7-3	16	TRBD1	NA	TRBJ2-5	CASSLARTGGGETQYF	TGTGCCAGCAGCTTAGCCAGGACAGGGGGCGGGGAGACCCAGTACTTC
TRBV4-3	13	TRBD1	NA	TRBJ2-7	CASSRDRPYEQYF	TGCGCCAGCAGCCGGGACAGACCCTACGAGCAGTACTTC
TRBV4-2	12	NA	few	TRBJ2-1	CASSTESREQFF	TGTGCCAGCAGCACCGAGTCGCGAGAGCAGTTCTTC
TRBV9	15	NA	NA	TRBJ2-3	CASSVEGGGLDTQYF	TGTGCCAGCAGCGTAGAAGGGGGGGGCCTAGATACGCAGTATTTT
TRBV29-1	12	NA	NA	TRBJ1-3	CSAHTSGNTIYF	TGCAGCGCCCACACCTCTGGAAACACCATATATTTT
TRBV6-1	13	TRBD1	NA	TRBJ1-6	CASSETGYVPLHF	TGTGCCAGCAGTGAGACAGGGTATGTCCCCCTCCACTTT
TRBV30	18	TRBD1	NA	TRBJ1-1	CAWTNSGTGGVISTEAFF	TGTGCCTGGACTAATTCGGGGACAGGGGGTGTGATTAGCACTGAAGCTTTCTTT
TRBV28	16	TRBD1	NA	TRBJ2-7	CASSSGTGGPSGEQYF	TGTGCCAGCAGTTCTGGGACAGGGGGTCCCTCGGGCGAGCAGTACTTC
TRBV6-5	15	TRBD1	NA	TRBJ2-1	CASSTDRGHYDEQFF	TGTGCCAGCAGTACGGACAGGGGGCATTATGATGAGCAGTTCTTC
TRBV24-1	16	TRBD1	NA	TRBJ2-3	CATSARDRGDTDTQYF	TGTGCCACCAGTGCCCGGGACAGGGGAGACACAGATACGCAGTATTTT
TRBV6-2/TRBV6-3	17	NA	once	TRBJ2-7	CASSPASGLKGLYEQYF	TGTGCCAGCAGTCCCGCGTCAGGGTTGAAGGGATTGTACGAGCAGTACTTC
TRBV4-3	15	NA	NA	TRBJ1-2	CASSQDYRTNYGYTF	TGCGCCAGCAGCCAAGATTACAGGACCAACTATGGCTACACCTTC
TRBV9	15	TRBD1	NA	TRBJ2-3	CASSSWTGGTDTQYF	TGTGCCAGCAGCTCCTGGACAGGGGGCACAGATACGCAGTATTTT
TRBV6-5	13	NA	NA	TRBJ1-1	CASSNTGNTEAFF	TGTGCCAGCAGTAACACAGGGAACACTGAAGCTTTCTTT
TRBV20-1	15	NA	once	TRBJ1-5	CSASNQASPNQPQHF	TGCAGTGCTAGTAACCAGGCGAGTCCTAATCAGCCCCAGCATTTT
TRBV6-5	12	NA	NA	TRBJ1-6	CASRGRAGFLHF	TGTGCCAGCAGGGGCAGGGCTGGATTCCTCCACTTT
TRBV27	11	NA	NA	TRBJ1-2	CAAHGGNGYTF	TGTGCCGCCCATGGGGGGAACGGCTACACCTTC
TRBV7-3	15	TRBD1	NA	TRBJ1-2	CASSYTGTGSHGYTF	TGTGCCAGCAGCTATACCGGGACAGGGTCGCACGGCTACACCTTC
TRBV2	14	TRBD2	NA	TRBJ2-6	CASNRGGGANVLTF	TGTGCCAGCAACCGGGGGGGAGGGGCCAACGTCCTGACTTTC
TRBV6-5	14	TRBD1	once	TRBJ1-1	CASILDRGNTEAFF	TGTGCCAGCATACTCGACAGGGGAAACACTGAAGCTTTCTTT
TRBV4-3	16	TRBD1	NA	TRBJ1-2	CASSHGRDRANYGYTF	TGCGCCAGCAGCCACGGCCGGGACAGGGCTAACTATGGCTACACCTTC
TRBV29-1	14	TRBD2	NA	TRBJ2-3	CSVSGGHLEDTQYF	TGCAGCGTCAGCGGGGGGCATTTGGAGGATACGCAGTATTTT
TRBV29-1	15	NA	NA	TRBJ1-6	CSVEGRGSYNSPLHF	TGCAGCGTTGAAGGGCGGGGCTCCTATAATTCACCCCTCCACTTT
TRBV7-9	17	TRBD1	medium-sized	TRBJ2-7	CASSSQIGDRESYEQYF	TGTGCCAGCAGCTCACAAATTGGGGACAGGGAATCCTACGAGCAGTACTTC
TRBV27	18	TRBD2	NA	TRBJ2-3	CASSLSTSGIPSTDTQYF	TGTGCCAGCAGTTTATCCACTAGCGGGATCCCTAGCACAGATACGCAGTATTTT
TRBV5-1	15	NA	once	TRBJ1-2	CASSARQEASYGYTF	TGCGCCAGCAGCGCACGACAGGAGGCCAGCTATGGCTACACCTTC
TRBV29-1	14	NA	NA	TRBJ2-1	CSANRVSSYNEQFF	TGCAGTGCAAACAGGGTGAGCTCCTACAATGAGCAGTTCTTC
TRBV3-1/TRBV3-2	15	NA	NA	TRBJ2-5	CASSQDKVGGETQYF	TGTGCCAGCAGCCAAGATAAGGTGGGGGGAGAGACCCAGTACTTC
TRBV6-2/TRBV6-3	20	NA	few	TRBJ2-1	CASSYPRGDYNLDTYNEQFF	TGTGCCAGCAGTTATCCCAGGGGCGACTACAACTTAGACACCTACAATGAGCAGTTCTTC